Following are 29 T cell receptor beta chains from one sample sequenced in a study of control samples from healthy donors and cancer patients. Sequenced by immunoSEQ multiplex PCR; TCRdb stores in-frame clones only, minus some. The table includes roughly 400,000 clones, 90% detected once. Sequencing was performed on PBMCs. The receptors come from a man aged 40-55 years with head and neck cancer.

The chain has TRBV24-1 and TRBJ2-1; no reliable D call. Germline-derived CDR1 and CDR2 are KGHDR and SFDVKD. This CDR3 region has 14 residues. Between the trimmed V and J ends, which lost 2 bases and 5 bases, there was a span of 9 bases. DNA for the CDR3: TGTGCCACCAGTGATTATTCCGTAAACAATGAGCAGTTCTTC. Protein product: CATSDYSVNNEQFF.

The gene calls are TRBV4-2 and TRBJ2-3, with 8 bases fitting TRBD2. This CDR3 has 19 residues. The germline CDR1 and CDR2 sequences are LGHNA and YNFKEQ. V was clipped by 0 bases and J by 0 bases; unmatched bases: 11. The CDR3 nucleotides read TGTGCCAGCAGCCAAGACAGCGGGCCTAGCGGGTCTAGCACAGATACGCAGTATTTT. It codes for CASSQDSGPSGSSTDTQYF.

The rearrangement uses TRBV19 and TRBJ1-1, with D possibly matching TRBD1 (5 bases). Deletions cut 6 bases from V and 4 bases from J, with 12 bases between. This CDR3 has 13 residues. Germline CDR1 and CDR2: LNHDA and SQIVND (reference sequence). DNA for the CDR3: TGTGCCAGTAGCGGCTCGGGGCTCACTGAAGCTTTCTTT. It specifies CASSGSGLTEAFF. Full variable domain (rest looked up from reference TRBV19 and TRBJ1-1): DGGITQSPKYLFRKEGQNVTLSCEQNLNHDAMYWYRQDPGQGLRLIYYSQIVNDFQKGDIAEGYSVSREKKESFPLTVTSAQKNPTAFYLCASSGSGLTEAFFGQGTRLTVV.

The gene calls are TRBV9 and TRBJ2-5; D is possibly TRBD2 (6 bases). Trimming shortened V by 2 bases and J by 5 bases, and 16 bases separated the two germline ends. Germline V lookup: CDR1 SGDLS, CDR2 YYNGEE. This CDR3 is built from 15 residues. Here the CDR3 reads CASSVGTSGVETQYF. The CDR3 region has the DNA TGTGCCAGCAGCGTGGGGACTTCGGGGGTCGAGACCCAGTACTTC.

The CDR3 DNA follows: TGTGCCAGCAGCCAATCGACAGGAAATGAAAAACTGTTTTTT. Encoded protein: CASSQSTGNEKLFF. The rearrangement uses TRBV7-9 and TRBJ1-4, with a possible D match to TRBD1 (6 bases). Trimming cost V 5 bases and J 5 bases, with 12 bases left between them. Germline-derived CDR1 and CDR2 are SEHNR and FQNEAQ (reference sequence). CDR3 length equals 14 residues.

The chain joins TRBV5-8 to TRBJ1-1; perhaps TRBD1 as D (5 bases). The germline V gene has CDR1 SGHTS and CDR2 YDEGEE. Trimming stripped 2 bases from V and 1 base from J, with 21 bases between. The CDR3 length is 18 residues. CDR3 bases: TGTGCCAGCAGCTTTTCTTCAGGGATGACAGTCTCGAACACTGAAGCTTTCTTT. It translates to CASSFSSGMTVSNTEAFF.

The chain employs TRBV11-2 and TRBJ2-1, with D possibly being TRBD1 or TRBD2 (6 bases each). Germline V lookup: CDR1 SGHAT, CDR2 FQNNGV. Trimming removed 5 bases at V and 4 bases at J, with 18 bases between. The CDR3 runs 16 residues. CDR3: CASSSTRGPPYNEQFF. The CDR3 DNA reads TGTGCCAGCAGCAGCACTCGGGGGCCGCCATACAATGAGCAGTTCTTC.

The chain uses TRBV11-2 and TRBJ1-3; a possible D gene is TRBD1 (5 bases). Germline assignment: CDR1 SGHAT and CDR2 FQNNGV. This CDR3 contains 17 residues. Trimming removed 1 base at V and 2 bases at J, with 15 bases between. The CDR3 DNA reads TGTGCCAGCAGCTTAGGGGGGTTCTGGGCGGCTGGAAACACCATATATTTT. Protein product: CASSLGGFWAAGNTIYF.

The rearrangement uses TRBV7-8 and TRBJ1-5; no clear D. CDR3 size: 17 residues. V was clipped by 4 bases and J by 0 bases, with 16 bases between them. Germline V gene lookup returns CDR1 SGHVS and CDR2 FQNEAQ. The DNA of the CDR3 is TGTGCCAGCAGCTCGCCACCCTCGGGGTATAGCAATCAGCCCCAGCATTTT. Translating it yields CASSSPPSGYSNQPQHF.

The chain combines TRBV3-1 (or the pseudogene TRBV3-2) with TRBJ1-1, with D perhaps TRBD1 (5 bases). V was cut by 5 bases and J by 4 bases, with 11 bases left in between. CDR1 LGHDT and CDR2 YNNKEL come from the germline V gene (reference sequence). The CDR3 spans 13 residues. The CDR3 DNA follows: TGTGCCAGCAGCTCAACAGGCGGCACTGAAGCTTTCTTT. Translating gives CASSSTGGTEAFF.

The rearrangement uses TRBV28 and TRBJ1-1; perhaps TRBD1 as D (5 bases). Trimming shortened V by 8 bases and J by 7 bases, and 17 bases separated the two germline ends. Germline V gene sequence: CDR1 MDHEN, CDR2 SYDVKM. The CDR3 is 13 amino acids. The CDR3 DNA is TGTGCCAGCGGGACGGTACGGACCCTTGAAGCTTTCTTT. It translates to CASGTVRTLEAFF.

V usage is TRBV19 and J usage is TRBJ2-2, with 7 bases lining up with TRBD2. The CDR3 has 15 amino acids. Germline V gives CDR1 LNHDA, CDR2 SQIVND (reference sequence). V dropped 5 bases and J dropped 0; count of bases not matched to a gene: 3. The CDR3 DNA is TGTGCCAGTAGTGGGGAGGGGCCGAACACCGGGGAGCTGTTTTTT. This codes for CASSGEGPNTGELFF.

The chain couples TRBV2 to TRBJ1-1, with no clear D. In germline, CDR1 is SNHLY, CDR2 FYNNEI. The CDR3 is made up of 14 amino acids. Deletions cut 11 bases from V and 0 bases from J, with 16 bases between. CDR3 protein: CAGQRTNLNTEAFF. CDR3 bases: TGTGCCGGCCAGCGGACGAATCTGAACACTGAAGCTTTCTTT. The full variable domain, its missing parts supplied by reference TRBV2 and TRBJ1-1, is EPEVTQTPSHQVTQMGQEVILRCVPISNHLYFYWYRQILGQKVEFLVSFYNNEISEKSEIFDDQFSVERPDGSNFTLKIRSTKLEDSAMYFCAGQRTNLNTEAFFGQGTRLTVV.

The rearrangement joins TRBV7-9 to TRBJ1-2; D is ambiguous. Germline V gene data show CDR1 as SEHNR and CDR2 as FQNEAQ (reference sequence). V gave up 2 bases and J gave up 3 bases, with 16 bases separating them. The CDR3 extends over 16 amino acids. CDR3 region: CASSLPRTAEDYGYTF. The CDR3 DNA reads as TGTGCCAGCAGCTTACCCCGGACCGCGGAGGACTATGGCTACACCTTC.

The CDR3 spells CASSPRGLPQESPLHF. For the CDR3, the DNA is TGTGCCAGCTCACCACGAGGGTTGCCCCAAGAATCACCCCTCCACTTT. This rearrangement joins TRBV18 to TRBJ1-6; no clear D gene. V lost 1 base, J lost 10 bases, and 17 bases lay in between. The CDR3 loop spans 16 amino acids. Germline CDR1 and CDR2: KGHSH and LQKENI.

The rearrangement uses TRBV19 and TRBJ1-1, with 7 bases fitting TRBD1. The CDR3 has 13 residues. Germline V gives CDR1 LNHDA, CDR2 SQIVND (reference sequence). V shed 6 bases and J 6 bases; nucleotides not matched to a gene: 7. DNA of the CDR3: TGTGCCAGTAGCCCTTACAGGGGTTCTGAAGCTTTCTTT. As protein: CASSPYRGSEAFF.

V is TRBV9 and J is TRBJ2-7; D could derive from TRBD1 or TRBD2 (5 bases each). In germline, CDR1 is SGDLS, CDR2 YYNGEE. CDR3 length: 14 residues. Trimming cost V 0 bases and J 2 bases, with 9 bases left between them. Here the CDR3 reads CASSVAVGAYEQYF. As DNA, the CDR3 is TGTGCCAGCAGCGTAGCAGTGGGGGCCTACGAGCAGTACTTC.

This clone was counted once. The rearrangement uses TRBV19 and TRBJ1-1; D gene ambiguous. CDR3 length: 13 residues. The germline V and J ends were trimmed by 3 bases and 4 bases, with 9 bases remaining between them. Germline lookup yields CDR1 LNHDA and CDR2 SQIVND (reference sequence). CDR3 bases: TGTGCCAGTAGTATGGTCCCCTCCACTGAAGCTTTCTTT. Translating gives CASSMVPSTEAFF.

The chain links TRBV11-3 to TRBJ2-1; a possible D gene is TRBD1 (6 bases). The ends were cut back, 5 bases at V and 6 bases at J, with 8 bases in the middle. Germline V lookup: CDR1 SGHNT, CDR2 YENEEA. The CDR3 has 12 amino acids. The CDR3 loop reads CASSAQGNEQFF. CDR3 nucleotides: TGTGCCAGCAGCGCACAGGGCAATGAGCAGTTCTTC.

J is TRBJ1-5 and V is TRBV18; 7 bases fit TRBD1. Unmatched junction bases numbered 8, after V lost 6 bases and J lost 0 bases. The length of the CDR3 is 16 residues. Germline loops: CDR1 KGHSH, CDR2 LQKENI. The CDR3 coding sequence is TGTGCCAGCTCGCTTTCACAGGGGAATAGCAATCAGCCCCAGCATTTT. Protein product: CASSLSQGNSNQPQHF.

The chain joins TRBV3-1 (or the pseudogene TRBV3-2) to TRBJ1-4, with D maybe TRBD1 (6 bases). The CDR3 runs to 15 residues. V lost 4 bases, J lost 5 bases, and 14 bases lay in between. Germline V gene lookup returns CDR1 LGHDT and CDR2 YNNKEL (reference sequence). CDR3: CASSLLGGENEKLFF. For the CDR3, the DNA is TGTGCCAGCAGCCTCTTAGGGGGGGAAAATGAAAAACTGTTTTTT.

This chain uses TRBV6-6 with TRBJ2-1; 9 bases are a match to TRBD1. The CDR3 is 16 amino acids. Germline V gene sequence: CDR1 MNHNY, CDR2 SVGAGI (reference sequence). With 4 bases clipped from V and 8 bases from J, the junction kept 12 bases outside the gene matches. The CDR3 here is CASSWFPGQGKDEQFF. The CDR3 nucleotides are TGTGCCAGCAGTTGGTTTCCGGGACAGGGAAAGGATGAGCAGTTCTTC.

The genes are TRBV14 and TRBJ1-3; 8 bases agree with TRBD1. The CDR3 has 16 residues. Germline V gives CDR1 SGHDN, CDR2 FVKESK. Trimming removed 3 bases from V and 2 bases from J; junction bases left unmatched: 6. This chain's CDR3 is CASSHRQGPPGNTIYF. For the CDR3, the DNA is TGTGCCAGCAGCCACCGACAGGGGCCCCCTGGAAACACCATATATTTT.

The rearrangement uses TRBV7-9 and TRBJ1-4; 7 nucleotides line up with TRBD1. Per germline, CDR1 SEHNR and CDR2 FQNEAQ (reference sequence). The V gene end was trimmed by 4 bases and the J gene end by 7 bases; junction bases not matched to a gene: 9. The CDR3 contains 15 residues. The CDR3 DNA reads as TGTGCCAGCAGCTCCGATTCGACAGGGTTTGAAAAACTGTTTTTT. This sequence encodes CASSSDSTGFEKLFF.

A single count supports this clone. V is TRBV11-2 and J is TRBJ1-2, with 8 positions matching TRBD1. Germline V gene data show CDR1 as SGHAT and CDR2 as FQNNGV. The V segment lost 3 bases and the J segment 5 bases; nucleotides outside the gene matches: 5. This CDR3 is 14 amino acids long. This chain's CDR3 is CASSFGQGTYGYTF. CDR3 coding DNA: TGTGCCAGCAGCTTTGGACAGGGAACTTATGGCTACACCTTC.

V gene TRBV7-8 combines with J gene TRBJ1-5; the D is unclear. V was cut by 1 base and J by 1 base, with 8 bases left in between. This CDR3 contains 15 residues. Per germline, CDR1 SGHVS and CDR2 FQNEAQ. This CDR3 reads CASSLGSPSNQPQHF. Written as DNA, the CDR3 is TGTGCCAGCAGCTTAGGATCCCCGAGCAATCAGCCCCAGCATTTT.

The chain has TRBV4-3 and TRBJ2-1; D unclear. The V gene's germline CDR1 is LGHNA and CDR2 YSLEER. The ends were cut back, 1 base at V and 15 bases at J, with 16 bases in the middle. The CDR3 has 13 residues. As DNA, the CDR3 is TGCGCCAGCAGCCAAGTGGGCAGGAGCGCTCGGTTCTTC. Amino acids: CASSQVGRSARFF.

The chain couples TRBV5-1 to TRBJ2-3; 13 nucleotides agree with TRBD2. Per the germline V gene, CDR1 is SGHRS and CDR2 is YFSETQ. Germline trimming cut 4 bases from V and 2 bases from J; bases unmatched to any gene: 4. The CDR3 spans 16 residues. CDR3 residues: CASSQTSGRPTDTQYF. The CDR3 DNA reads TGCGCCAGCAGCCAGACTAGCGGGAGGCCCACAGATACGCAGTATTTT.

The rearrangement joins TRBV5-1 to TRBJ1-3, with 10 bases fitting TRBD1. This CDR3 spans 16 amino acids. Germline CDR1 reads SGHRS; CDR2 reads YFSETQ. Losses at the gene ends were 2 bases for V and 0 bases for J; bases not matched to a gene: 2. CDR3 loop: CASSFRTGGSGNTIYF. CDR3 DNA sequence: TGCGCCAGCAGCTTCCGGACAGGGGGCTCTGGAAACACCATATATTTT.